What follows are 7 T cell receptor beta chains derived from one specimen sequenced in a study of memory CD4+ T cells and cytomegalovirus serostatus. The protocol was immunoSEQ multiplex PCR, while the TCRdb copy is restricted to in-frame clones and leaves out a portion. This repertoire shows about 59,000 clones, 80% to 90% found once; its top ten account for about 0.95%. The sort gate was single viable CD3+CD4+CD8-CD45RO+ cells for memory CD4+ T cells. Source material: memory CD4+ T cells from blood. Receptors originate from an adult in good health and CMV-seronegative.

This clone has only one observation. This sequence joins TRBV23-1 and TRBJ1-4; 8 nucleotides line up with TRBD1. TRBV23-1 is labeled an ORF, and its function is uncertain. J gave up 3 bases and V 0 bases, and 6 bases lay outside the gene matches. The CDR3 runs to 17 residues. CDR3 bases: TGCGCCAGCAGTCAATCCCCCGGGACAGGCCCTAATGAAAAACTGTTTTTT. Its translation is CASSQSPGTGPNEKLFF.

The rearrangement joins TRBV4-2 to TRBJ1-1; D gene uncertain. Germline CDR1 is LGHNA and CDR2 is YNFKEQ. This CDR3 region has 13 residues. V shed 0 bases and J shed 6 bases, with 8 bases lying between them. The CDR3 bases are TGTGCCAGCAGCCAAGACACCGGGTCTGAAGCTTTCTTT. This codes for CASSQDTGSEAFF.

J is TRBJ1-2 and V is TRBV28; D is uncertain. The V gene's germline CDR1 is MDHEN and CDR2 SYDVKM. The CDR3 is 14 residues long. Trimming removed 5 bases at V and 8 bases at J, with 18 bases between. The DNA of the CDR3 is TGTGCCAGCAGTGGGAGGGAGCAGCGGCTAGGCTACACCTTC. Protein: CASSGREQRLGYTF.

V is TRBV2 and J is TRBJ2-1; 9 positions agree with TRBD1. Trimming cost V 6 bases and J 6 bases; bases outside gene matches: 6. The CDR3 consists of 14 residues. Germline-derived CDR1 and CDR2 are SNHLY and FYNNEI. In nucleotides, the CDR3 is TGTGCCAGCAGGGAGAGGGACAGGGCCAATGAGCAGTTCTTC. It encodes CASRERDRANEQFF.

This chain uses TRBV5-1 with TRBJ2-5; D could derive from TRBD1 or TRBD2 (5 bases each). The CDR3 length is 15 residues. Trimming left V 5 bases short and J 2 bases short, with 16 bases between. From germline, CDR1 is SGHRS and CDR2 YFSETQ. The CDR3 reads CASSKTGARQETQYF. CDR3 DNA: TGCGCCAGCAGTAAAACCGGGGCGAGACAAGAGACCCAGTACTTC. The variable domain in full, completed from reference TRBV5-1 and TRBJ2-5, reads KAGVTQTPRYLIKTRGQQVTLSCSPISGHRSVSWYQQTPGQGLQFLFEYFSETQRNKGNFPGRFSGRQFSNSRSEMNVSTLELGDSALYLCASSKTGARQETQYFGPGTRLLVL.

V usage is TRBV5-1 and J usage is TRBJ1-1; unclear D gene. The length of the CDR3 is 14 residues. The V end lost 4 bases, the J end lost 3 bases, and 13 bases lay between the germline ends. CDR1 and CDR2 (germline): SGHRS, YFSETQ. Here the CDR3 reads CASSPAGPYTEAFF. The CDR3 nucleotides read TGCGCCAGCAGCCCGGCAGGTCCCTACACTGAAGCTTTCTTT.

This clone was observed a single time. The chain employs TRBV5-1 and TRBJ2-2; 10 positions match TRBD2. V trimming: 0 bases; J trimming: 10 bases; junction bases outside the gene matches: 9. The CDR3 extends over 16 amino acids. Germline-derived CDR1 and CDR2 are SGHRS and YFSETQ. CDR3 sequence: CASSLGVLAGEEELFF. CDR3 coding DNA: TGCGCCAGCAGCTTGGGGGTTCTAGCGGGAGAGGAGGAGCTGTTTTTT.